Shown below are 18 T cell receptor beta chains from a single sample sequenced in a study of shared clonotypes between healthy human individuals. TCRdb keeps only in-frame clones here, not all; method: immunoSEQ multiplex PCR. The table includes about 2 million clones, over 85% detected once. As defined, naive CD8 cells were CD45RO-negative and positively selected for CCR7, with terminally differentiated effector memory CD45RA+ cells excluded. The sample consisted of naive CD8+ T cells sorted from blood. These receptors originate from a man between 18 and 29 years old in good health.

The rearrangement joins TRBV19 to TRBJ2-7; TRBD1 is a possible D gene (6 bases). This CDR3 region has 17 residues. The germline V gene encodes CDR1 LNHDA and CDR2 SQIVND (reference sequence). V was shortened by 9 bases and J by 0 bases, with 24 bases between the two germline ends. CDR3 nucleotide sequence: TGTGCCAGCCAGATCCTCTCGACGGTGGACAGCTCCTACGAGCAGTACTTC. Its protein product is CASQILSTVDSSYEQYF.

This chain uses TRBV11-2 with TRBJ2-7, with a weak D call TRBD1 (6 bases). The germline gives CDR1 SGHAT, CDR2 FQNNGV. The CDR3 length is 16 residues. The V end was cut by 4 bases, the J end by 3 bases, with 19 bases between. The CDR3 nucleotides are TGTGCCAGCAGCTCAAAACAGGGTGATGGAAACTACGAGCAGTACTTC. Translation gives CASSSKQGDGNYEQYF. The whole variable domain, remainder taken from reference TRBV11-2 and TRBJ2-7, is EAGVAQSPRYKIIEKRQSVAFWCNPISGHATLYWYQQILGQGPKLLIQFQNNGVVDDSQLPKDRFSAERLKGVDSTLKIQPAKLEDSAVYLCASSSKQGDGNYEQYFGPGTRLTVT.

Remarks on this clone: Other DNA variants within this sample encode the same CDR3. This chain uses TRBV6-6 with TRBJ2-7; D might be TRBD2 (6 bases). The CDR3 is 15 amino acids. The germline gives CDR1 MNHNY, CDR2 SVGAGI (reference sequence). V lost 0 bases and J 0 bases, leaving 9 bases between the germline ends. The CDR3 region is CASSYSGGDSYEQYF. The CDR3 nucleotides are TGTGCCAGCAGTTACTCAGGCGGGGACTCCTACGAGCAGTACTTC.

The V gene is TRBV7-9, the J gene TRBJ2-7; D is tentatively TRBD1 or TRBD2 (5 bases each). CDR1 and CDR2 (germline): SEHNR, FQNEAQ (reference sequence). This CDR3 spans 12 amino acids. V shed 4 bases and J shed 7 bases, with 11 bases lying between them. This CDR3 reads CASSSVGAEQYF. The CDR3 coding sequence is TGTGCCAGCAGCTCCGTCGGGGCTGAGCAGTACTTC.

The chain carries TRBV6-6 and TRBJ1-2, with TRBD1 matching over 7 bases. The trim removed 6 bases at V and 4 bases at J, leaving 11 bases unmatched. The germline CDR1 and CDR2 sequences are MNHNY and SVGAGI (reference sequence). The CDR3 sequence is 15 residues long. CDR3 protein: CASSTDREGRYGYTF. The CDR3, as DNA: TGTGCCAGCAGCACAGACAGGGAGGGTCGCTATGGCTACACCTTC.

This clone occurred once. Other DNA sequences within the sample encode an identical CDR3. In DNA form, the CDR3 reads TGTGCCAGTAGTATATTCCAGGGCTACGAGCAGTACTTC. Amino acid sequence: CASSIFQGYEQYF. The chain recombines TRBV19 with TRBJ2-7; D may be TRBD1 (5 bases). The CDR3 is made up of 13 amino acids. CDR1 is LNHDA and CDR2 is SQIVND in the germline V gene (reference sequence). V lost 2 bases and J lost 3, with 8 bases in between. The full variable domain, its missing parts supplied by reference TRBV19 and TRBJ2-7, is DGGITQSPKYLFRKEGQNVTLSCEQNLNHDAMYWYRQDPGQGLRLIYYSQIVNDFQKGDIAEGYSVSREKKESFPLTVTSAQKNPTAFYLCASSIFQGYEQYFGPGTRLTVT.

The chain carries TRBV11-2 and TRBJ2-7; no clear D gene. The germline V and J ends were trimmed by 3 bases and 5 bases, with 14 bases remaining between them. The CDR3 is made up of 14 amino acids. Germline-derived CDR1 and CDR2 are SGHAT and FQNNGV. This CDR3 reads CASSLSTGMDEQYF. The CDR3 coding sequence is TGTGCCAGCAGCTTGTCGACGGGCATGGACGAGCAGTACTTC.

This rearrangement joins TRBV27 to TRBJ2-1; 13 bases are shared with TRBD2. Per germline, CDR1 MNHEY and CDR2 SMNVEV (reference sequence). The CDR3 extends over 16 amino acids. V trimming: 5 bases; J trimming: 2 bases; junction bases outside the gene matches: 3. The CDR3 DNA follows: TGTGCCAGCAGTGCCGGGACTAGCGGGACCTACAATGAGCAGTTCTTC. Translating gives CASSAGTSGTYNEQFF.

The rearrangement links TRBV7-9 to TRBJ1-4; a possible D gene is TRBD1 (5 bases). The CDR3 length is 16 residues. Germline assignment: CDR1 SEHNR and CDR2 FQNEAQ (reference sequence). V lost 4 bases to trimming and J lost 6 bases, with 18 bases between them. The CDR3 region has the DNA TGTGCCAGCAGCTCCGGGGCGGACGGACTTTATGAAAAACTGTTTTTT. It yields the protein CASSSGADGLYEKLFF.

This chain links TRBV4-2 with TRBJ2-1; D possibly corresponds to TRBD2 (6 bases). V gave up 4 bases and J gave up 3 bases, with 13 bases separating them. This CDR3 spans 15 amino acids. Germline loops: CDR1 LGHNA, CDR2 YNFKEQ. CDR3 region: CASSLSGGDYNEQFF. DNA of the CDR3: TGTGCCAGCAGCCTTAGTGGCGGGGACTACAATGAGCAGTTCTTC.

The gene calls are TRBV11-2 and TRBJ2-1; possibly TRBD1 or TRBD2 for D (5 bases each). The CDR3 is made up of 13 amino acids. Germline V gene data show CDR1 as SGHAT and CDR2 as FQNNGV. Trimming removed 5 bases at V and 10 bases at J, with 15 bases between. Here the CDR3 reads CASSHEVREEQFF. The CDR3 DNA reads TGTGCCAGCAGCCACGAGGTCAGGGAGGAGCAGTTCTTC.

This clone was detected once. The genes are TRBV28 and TRBJ2-7; no reliable D call. Germline V lookup: CDR1 MDHEN, CDR2 SYDVKM. This CDR3 comprises 13 residues. Trimming removed 2 bases at V and 7 bases at J, with 12 bases between. In DNA form, the CDR3 reads TGTGCCAGCAGTTTACGACAAGCTGTTGAGCAGTACTTC. Protein product: CASSLRQAVEQYF.

The chain employs TRBV19 and TRBJ1-2, with D unclear. CDR3 size: 14 residues. V lost 5 bases, J lost 5 bases, and 15 bases lay in between. Germline assignment: CDR1 LNHDA and CDR2 SQIVND (reference sequence). CDR3 residues: CASSPTDAGYGYTF. CDR3 nucleotides: TGTGCCAGTAGTCCCACTGACGCGGGGTATGGCTACACCTTC.

This clone was picked up a small number of times. The same CDR3 is also encoded by other DNA sequences in this sample. The CDR3 protein is CASSEAGFSGANVLTF. CDR3 in DNA: TGTGCCAGCAGTGAGGCAGGCTTCTCTGGGGCCAACGTCCTGACTTTC. This chain links TRBV2 with TRBJ2-6; D uncertain. Trimming removed 3 bases at V and 0 bases at J, with 9 bases between. Germline V CDR1 and CDR2: SNHLY, FYNNEI. The CDR3 is 16 residues long.

V gene TRBV13 combines with J gene TRBJ1-2; possible D gene TRBD1, 6 bases. Looked up from germline, CDR1 is PRHDT and CDR2 is FYEKMQ (reference sequence). This CDR3 is 14 amino acids long. The V and J ends lost 5 bases and 5 bases respectively, with 15 bases between them. DNA of the CDR3: TGTGCCAGCAGCAACCCGCAGGACAGATATGGCTACACCTTC. Its translation is CASSNPQDRYGYTF.

J is TRBJ2-6 and V is TRBV5-1, with TRBD1 matching 7 bases. Per germline, CDR1 SGHRS and CDR2 YFSETQ. The CDR3 has 17 amino acids. Trimming at V came to 4 bases and at J to 4 bases, leaving 11 bases not matched to a gene. This CDR3 is CASSPAETGLGANVLTF. As DNA, the CDR3 is TGCGCCAGCAGCCCCGCAGAGACAGGGCTCGGGGCCAACGTCCTGACTTTC.

This rearrangement joins TRBV28 to TRBJ1-5; D is undetermined. Germline loops: CDR1 MDHEN, CDR2 SYDVKM. The CDR3 sequence is 14 residues long. V was shortened by 4 bases and J by 3 bases, with 10 bases between the two germline ends. The CDR3, as DNA: TGTGCCAGCAGTTGGGCGGGGAACAATCAGCCCCAGCATTTT. This sequence encodes CASSWAGNNQPQHF. The full variable domain, completed using reference TRBV28 and TRBJ1-5, is DVKVTQSSRYLVKRTGEKVFLECVQDMDHENMFWYRQDPGLGLRLIYFSYDVKMKEKGDIPEGYSVSREKKERFSLILESASTNQTSMYLCASSWAGNNQPQHFGDGTRLSIL.

With regard to this clone: The germline gene is not matched at one end of the junction; a read error may be the cause. The V and J genes are TRBV30 and TRBJ1-1; D unclear. Looked up from germline, CDR1 is GTSNPN and CDR2 is SVGIG (reference sequence). The CDR3 has 13 residues. DNA for the CDR3: TGTACCTGGAGTGTAACGGGTGGCACTGAAGCTTTCTTT. It specifies CTWSVTGGTEAFF.